The 7 T cell receptor beta chains presented below share a single source sample, sequenced in a study of blood T cell repertoires in COVID-19 (dated by TCRdb to 2018 to 2021). The library was made by the immunoSEQ multiplex PCR assay. The table comes from immuneACCESS by way of TCRdb, which keeps in-frame sequences with V and J called. Part of the clones is missing from these tables; in studies checked, under half for an unresolved V gene and the rest for unknown reasons. The sample table records more than 100,000 clones; 89% of these occur just once. The ten biggest clones cover about 3.5% of the sample. The sequenced sample was peripheral blood. These receptors came from a woman aged 55-70 years with acute or convalescent COVID-19.

V usage is TRBV24-1 and J usage is TRBJ1-1, with D perhaps TRBD1 (6 bases). The germline V gene encodes CDR1 KGHDR and CDR2 SFDVKD. Trimming cost V 0 bases and J 0 bases, with 13 bases left between them. The CDR3 runs 17 residues. The CDR3 DNA follows: TGTGCCACCAGTGATTTGCGGCAGGGGCGGATGAACACTGAAGCTTTCTTT. It translates to CATSDLRQGRMNTEAFF.

The chain couples TRBV9 to TRBJ2-1; D is unclear. Germline values: CDR1 SGDLS, CDR2 YYNGEE. CDR3 size: 16 residues. V lost 1 base, J lost 3 bases, and 14 bases lay in between. The CDR3 nucleotides are TGTGCCAGCAGCGTATTTCCGGTCTTCTACTACAATGAGCAGTTCTTC. Protein product: CASSVFPVFYYNEQFF.

This chain links TRBV5-1 with TRBJ2-5; D is undetermined. The CDR3 runs 12 residues. The V end lost 3 bases, the J end lost 5 bases, and 8 bases lay between the germline ends. Germline CDR1 reads SGHRS; CDR2 reads YFSETQ. CDR3 sequence: CASSSLMETQYF. CDR3 DNA sequence: TGCGCCAGCAGCTCTTTAATGGAGACCCAGTACTTC.

The chain combines TRBV27 with TRBJ2-1, with 9 bases aligning to TRBD2. Germline loops: CDR1 MNHEY, CDR2 SMNVEV (reference sequence). The V gene end was trimmed by 0 bases and the J gene end by 0 bases; junction bases not matched to a gene: 0. This CDR3 comprises 16 residues. The CDR3 DNA is TGTGCCAGCAGTTTATCTAGCGGGAGCTCCTACAATGAGCAGTTCTTC. Translated, it gives CASSLSSGSSYNEQFF.

The chain links TRBV2 to TRBJ1-2; D ambiguous. CDR3 length: 14 residues. Germline CDR1 reads SNHLY; CDR2 reads FYNNEI. Trimming pared 6 bases from V and 4 bases from J, leaving 15 bases between. CDR3 bases: TGTGCCAGCAGGCGCGGTGGTCGGAGCTATGGCTACACCTTC. This codes for CASRRGGRSYGYTF.

The DNA for the CDR3 is TGTGCCAGCAGCTTATTTGAGGGGGCTGAAGCTTTCTTT. Its protein product is CASSLFEGAEAFF. This chain links TRBV7-9 with TRBJ1-1, with D tentatively TRBD1 (6 bases). Germline lookup yields CDR1 SEHNR and CDR2 FQNEAQ (reference sequence). V was shortened by 2 bases and J by 6 bases, with 10 bases between the two germline ends. The CDR3 covers 13 residues.

The V call is TRBV2, the J call TRBJ2-1; 9 positions agree with TRBD2. J lost 6 bases, V lost 7 bases, and 7 bases had no gene match. Germline V lookup: CDR1 SNHLY, CDR2 FYNNEI. The CDR3 loop spans 14 amino acids. The CDR3 here is CASTGLASINEQFF. The DNA of the CDR3 is TGTGCCAGCACCGGACTAGCGTCGATCAATGAGCAGTTCTTC.